Included here is one TCR beta chain sequence, with context. This clone is a singleton in its sample. The antigen it recognizes is unknown. It has no much larger one-base neighbor in the sample; base qualities were not kept. Per the publication, the treatment or condition label means: 15 to 20 received Ad26.COV2.S at low or high dose, single or two shots; roughly 5 received placebo; per-sample allocation not given. Repertoires of vaccine and placebo recipients were sequenced from samples collected on day 63 after the first injection. Cohort 1b enrolled roughly 25 adults aged 18-55 years at a single site in Boston, USA, between 29 July and 7 August 2020. Ad26.COV2.S consisted of a replication-incompetent adenovirus type 26 vector by which a prefusion-stabilized SARS-CoV-2 spike protein from the original Wuhan strain was expressed. The data originate from a study of Ad26.COV2.S vaccination and SARS-CoV-2 variants (dated by TCRdb to the early 2020s). About the full investigation: Vaccine-arm donors came from COV1001, a multicentre, randomized, double-blind, placebo-controlled phase I-IIa trial of Ad26.COV2.S in healthy adults. Dosing of Ad26.COV2.S was intramuscular, at either 5x10^10 or 1x10^11 viral particles, delivered as one shot or as two shots spaced 56 days apart. The specificity and breadth of SARS-CoV-2-reactive T cell receptors after Ad26.COV2.S vaccination were assessed by TCRbeta repertoire sequencing. A total of some 30 samples were included in the TCR-sequenced set, comprising some 20 Ad26.COV2.S vaccine recipients, 5 placebo recipients and 8 SARS-CoV-2 convalescent individuals. Participants in the trial were split at random into five groups of five each, receiving low-dose or high-dose Ad26.COV2.S once or twice, or else placebo on both occasions. Investigators did not know the trial group allocation while performing experiments and assessing outcomes. What the authors observed across the whole study: The study was not powered to compare responses between vaccine doses or regimens. Vaccine and placebo recipients had similar non-spike TCR breadth, a finding consistent with the vaccine containing only spike. Higher spike-specific TCR breadth was observed in Ad26.COV2.S recipients than in placebo recipients (P = 0.0014). After vaccination, spike-specific CD8+ and CD4+ T cell responses were reported to show substantial breadth. According to the authors, total T cell responses may have been underestimated by the TCR breadth and depth analyses.

The immunoSEQ Assay was used to sequence TCRbeta CDR3 regions. After extraction, genomic DNA underwent amplification by bias-controlled multiplex PCR, followed by high-throughput sequencing. As for the authors' bioinformatics: Collapsing and filtering of sequences were performed to quantify the absolute abundance of each unique TCRbeta CDR3 region. T cell fraction was estimated by normalizing TCRbeta template counts to usable DNA, which was measured by amplifying reference genes present in all nucleated cells. Repertoire TCRs were annotated as SARS-CoV-2-specific by exact matching of V gene, CDR3 amino acid sequence and J gene to a known reactive TCR set. The reference SARS-CoV-2 TCR set came from MIRA and was filtered for enrichment in COVID-19-positive ImmuneCODE repertoires, removing public or cross-reactive TCRs. Using the MIRA antigens, annotated TCRs were further analysed by specific ORF or by position within an ORF. Depth was the summed frequency of annotated unique rearrangements, while breadth was defined as annotated unique rearrangements over total unique productive rearrangements. Two-sided Wilcoxon rank-sum tests were applied when comparing TCR breadth between groups. TCRdb took this table from immuneACCESS and kept in-frame rearrangements with V and J called. Such tables lack part of the clones; where checked against another copy, unresolved V genes explain under half of the gap, and the rest is unexplained. Clone size and the V and J calls come from that table; the DNA yielded D and trimming. In this sample the table shows around 340,000 clones, 85% to 90% of which occur a single time. 5% of the sample goes to the ten largest clones.

The germline V gene sets CDR1 to MNHEY and CDR2 to SVGEGT. At the junction V is shortened by 6 bases and J by 6 bases, with 11 bases in between. Measured from the cysteine to the phenylalanine, the CDR3 is 13 residues long. Only CDR3 DNA remains: 39 bases, in frame from the first base. This clonotype originated in a person between 18 and 59 years old who received the Ad26.COV2.S COVID-19 vaccine or a placebo. The sample here was peripheral blood, taken in a trial of Ad26.COV2.S vaccine versus placebo. The rearranged segments are TRBV6-2 or TRBV6-3 and TRBJ1-4; the D segment cannot be called with confidence. The CDR3 protein sequence reads: CASSIVRDEKLFF. The nucleotide sequence is given as TGTGCCAGCAGCATAGTACGAGATGAAAAACTGTTTTTT.